This TCR beta chain was documented in a study of shared clonotypes between healthy human individuals. This CDR3 spans 16 amino acids. Germline CDR1 LNHDA, CDR2 SQIVND (reference sequence). J gave up 4 bases and V 3 bases, and 9 bases lay outside the gene matches. Repertoires were generated with immunoSEQ multiplex PCR, while TCRdb's copy carries only in-frame clones and drops some. The data hold about 2 million clones, with about 95% observed a single time. Positive CCR7 selection of CD45RO-negative cells yielded the naive CD8 cells, and terminally differentiated effector memory CD45RA+ cells were excluded.

This clonotype was obtained from a man between 18 and 29 years old in good health. The chain has TRBV19 and TRBJ2-3, with 8 bases lining up with TRBD2. Source material: naive CD8+ T cells sorted from blood. CDR3 residues: CASSIGVLAGADTQYF. The DNA of the CDR3 is TGTGCCAGTAGTATTGGGGTGCTAGCGGGTGCAGATACGCAGTATTTT.